The rows below give T cell receptor beta chains drawn from one sample of a study of shared clonotypes between healthy human individuals. Sequenced by immunoSEQ multiplex PCR; TCRdb stores in-frame clones only, minus some. The sample records roughly 1,100,000 clones, 75% being singletons. Input material: memory CD4+ T cells sorted from blood. These receptors were collected from a young man in good health. Both conserved end residues are part of each CDR3. Fields, in order: CDR3 protein, CDR3 DNA, D gene, clone size, V gene, J gene. A D gene is named only where the DNA matches it firmly. Size is stated for part of the rows, as once, few or many counts, or as a class when the clone is expanded.

CASGFGGTDTQYF	TGTGCCTCAGGATTCGGGGGCACAGATACGCAGTATTTT	-	-	TRBV10-3	TRBJ2-3
CASSTTGQVLEAFF	TGTGCCAGCAGTACGACGGGACAGGTCCTTGAAGCTTTCTTT	TRBD1	-	TRBV7-9	TRBJ1-1
CAISTGYRNQPQHF	TGTGCCATCAGTACAGGGTATCGCAATCAGCCCCAGCATTTT	-	-	TRBV10-3	TRBJ1-5
CASSLAPASSYNEQFF	TGTGCCAGCAGCTTAGCGCCGGCCAGCTCCTACAATGAGCAGTTCTTC	-	few	TRBV7-2	TRBJ2-1
CASSEAPDPRTQYF	TGTGCCAGCAGTGAAGCGCCGGACCCAAGGACCCAGTACTTC	-	-	TRBV2	TRBJ2-5
CASSQDAGASGRQMNEQFF	TGCGCCAGCAGCCAAGATGCGGGGGCTAGCGGGAGACAGATGAATGAGCAGTTCTTC	TRBD2	-	TRBV4-1	TRBJ2-1
CASSLSRNSYEQYF	TGTGCCAGCAGTTTATCGCGCAATTCCTACGAGCAGTACTTC	-	few	TRBV27	TRBJ2-7
CASSLGSGRTYEQYF	TGTGCCAGCAGTTTAGGGTCAGGCCGGACCTACGAGCAGTACTTC	-	-	TRBV28	TRBJ2-7
CAISTRTVSKNTEAFF	TGTGCCATCAGTACTCGGACAGTCTCGAAGAACACTGAAGCTTTCTTT	-	once	TRBV10-3	TRBJ1-1
CAWSVPGRAYEQYF	TGTGCCTGGAGTGTCCCGGGACGGGCCTACGAGCAGTACTTC	-	-	TRBV30	TRBJ2-7
CASSPRASEIVNEQFF	TGTGCCAGTAGTCCAAGGGCATCTGAGATTGTCAATGAGCAGTTCTTC	-	-	TRBV19	TRBJ2-1
CASSEGGTTTVIF	TGCGCCAGCAGTGAGGGAGGGACTACAACAGTTATTTTT	TRBD2	-	TRBV10-2	TRBJ2-3
CASSLDTSPKTEAFF	TGCGCCAGCAGCTTAGACACCTCCCCGAAAACTGAAGCTTTCTTT	-	-	TRBV5-1	TRBJ1-1
CASSNTDRGAKHTF	TGTGCCAGCAGCAATACGGATAGGGGGGCGAAGCACACCTTC	-	-	TRBV5-6	TRBJ1-2
CASSISGGPYNEQFF	TGTGCCAGCAGCATTAGCGGGGGTCCCTACAATGAGCAGTTCTTC	TRBD2	-	TRBV7-2	TRBJ2-1
CASSTSTGYEQYF	TGTGCCAGCAGCACCAGTACGGGGTACGAGCAGTACTTC	-	-	TRBV7-9	TRBJ2-7
CSVEDQDRGYGYTF	TGCAGCGTTGAAGACCAGGACAGGGGCTATGGCTACACCTTC	TRBD1	-	TRBV29-1	TRBJ1-2
CATHPAGLGNTGELFF	TGCGCCACCCATCCCGCTGGGCTAGGCAACACCGGGGAGCTGTTTTTT	-	-	TRBV5-1	TRBJ2-2
CASSLSSGMSSYEQYF	TGTGCCAGCAGCTTAAGTTCGGGGATGAGCTCCTACGAGCAGTACTTC	-	-	TRBV7-2	TRBJ2-7
CSVEVVLQETQYF	TGCAGCGTTGAAGTAGTCCTCCAAGAGACCCAGTACTTC	-	once	TRBV29-1	TRBJ2-5
CASSPLYMDTQYF	TGTGCCAGCAGTCCCCTTTATATGGATACGCAGTATTTT	-	once	TRBV27	TRBJ2-3
CASSGGLSTDTQYF	TGTGCCAGCAGTGGAGGTCTTAGCACAGATACGCAGTATTTT	-	-	TRBV2	TRBJ2-3
CASSLGQNQPQHF	TGCGCCAGCAGCTTGGGCCAAAATCAGCCCCAGCATTTT	-	-	TRBV5-1	TRBJ1-5
CASSLDSKAGGPPLTQYF	TGTGCCAGCAGCTTAGATTCTAAGGCGGGAGGGCCCCCCTTAACGCAGTATTTT	TRBD2	-	TRBV11-2	TRBJ2-3
CASSFTGGAAHGYTF	TGTGCCAGCAGCTTCACGGGGGGGGCGGCCCATGGCTACACCTTC	-	-	TRBV11-2	TRBJ1-2
CASSPMLAGLNTEAFF	TGTGCCAGCAGCCCTATGTTGGCAGGGCTGAACACTGAAGCTTTCTTT	-	-	TRBV5-6	TRBJ1-1
CASSPPRSLSYNEQFF	TGTGCCAGCAGTCCCCCCCGTAGTTTGTCCTACAATGAGCAGTTCTTC	-	once	TRBV28	TRBJ2-1
CASRGPGQPRGDTQYF	TGCGCCAGCAGGGGACCGGGACAACCGAGGGGAGATACGCAGTATTTT	-	few	TRBV4-1	TRBJ2-3
CASSEASPVYGYTF	TGTGCCAGCAGTGAAGCCTCCCCGGTTTATGGCTACACCTTC	-	once	TRBV6-1	TRBJ1-2
CASSSHTVWEQFF	TGTGCCAGCAGTTCCCACACCGTTTGGGAGCAGTTCTTC	-	many	TRBV27	TRBJ2-1
CASSYSGGLYEQYF	TGTGCCAGCAGTTACTCAGGGGGCCTCTACGAGCAGTACTTC	TRBD1	-	TRBV6-5	TRBJ2-7
CASSYSRGDNSPLHF	TGTGCCAGCAGTTACTCGAGAGGGGATAATTCACCCCTCCACTTT	-	-	TRBV6-5	TRBJ1-6
CASSLTGSVGTDTQYF	TGTGCCAGCAGCTTGACCGGGTCAGTGGGCACAGATACGCAGTATTTT	-	-	TRBV5-8	TRBJ2-3
CATKGQGSLVPLHF	TGTGCCACAAAGGGACAGGGCTCCCTCGTTCCCCTCCACTTT	TRBD1	-	TRBV27	TRBJ1-6
CASPPWGISYNEQFF	TGTGCCAGCCCCCCATGGGGGATCTCCTACAATGAGCAGTTCTTC	-	-	TRBV21-1	TRBJ2-1
CAISDQEHYGYTF	TGTGCCATCAGTGACCAGGAACACTATGGCTACACCTTC	-	-	TRBV10-3	TRBJ1-2
CASSGGESRGPLHF	TGTGCCAGCAGCGGGGGAGAGAGTCGGGGACCCCTCCACTTT	-	-	TRBV7-2	TRBJ1-6
CASRGSTNEQFF	TGTGCCAGTAGAGGGAGTACCAATGAGCAGTTCTTC	-	-	TRBV19	TRBJ2-1
CASSLPGQTDTQYF	TGTGCCAGCAGTCTCCCGGGACAGACAGATACGCAGTATTTT	TRBD1	-	TRBV6-5	TRBJ2-3
CASTLPLLNLVFF	TGTGCCAGCACCCTCCCGTTGTTGAATCTCGTTTTCTTT	-	-	TRBV5-4	TRBJ1-1
CASSFIDWRGNEQFF	TGTGCCAGCAGCTTTATTGACTGGAGGGGAAATGAGCAGTTCTTC	-	once	TRBV5-6	TRBJ2-1
CASSEEQLNSPLHF	TGTGCCAGCAGTGAAGAACAGCTTAATTCACCCCTCCACTTT	-	-	TRBV6-1	TRBJ1-6
CASSIGENYEQYF	TGTGCCAGTAGTATCGGGGAAAACTACGAGCAGTACTTC	-	few	TRBV19	TRBJ2-7
CASRSGFGSPGEYF	TGTGCCAGCAGATCGGGATTTGGGAGCCCCGGGGAGTATTTT	-	-	TRBV2	TRBJ1-3
CASSGPASGRWDTQYF	TGTGCCAGCAGTGGGCCGGCTAGCGGTCGTTGGGATACGCAGTATTTT	TRBD2	-	TRBV25-1	TRBJ2-3
CASSSRPLAGELFF	TGTGCCAGCAGCTCGCGACCCCTGGCCGGGGAGCTGTTTTTT	-	few	TRBV11-2	TRBJ2-2
CASSLRGADNEKLFF	TGCGCCAGCAGCTTACGGGGGGCCGATAATGAAAAACTGTTTTTT	-	-	TRBV5-1	TRBJ1-4
CASSPWGQSTDTQYF	TGTGCCAGCTCACCATGGGGTCAGAGCACAGATACGCAGTATTTT	-	-	TRBV18	TRBJ2-3
CASSEAETQYF	TGTGCCAGCAGTGAAGCAGAGACCCAGTACTTC	-	once	TRBV6-1	TRBJ2-5
CASSQDEVGSYNEQFF	TGTGCCAGCAGCCAAGATGAGGTGGGGTCCTACAATGAGCAGTTCTTC	-	-	TRBV4-2	TRBJ2-1
CASSREQVSNQPQHF	TGTGCCAGCTCACGGGAACAGGTTAGCAATCAGCCCCAGCATTTT	-	few	TRBV18	TRBJ1-5
CAIASDPGAVSGRGNEQYF	TGTGCCATCGCCTCGGACCCAGGGGCGGTTAGCGGGAGGGGGAACGAGCAGTACTTC	TRBD2	-	TRBV10-3	TRBJ2-7
CASSLEDTQYF	TGTGCCAGCAGCTTAGAGGATACGCAGTATTTT	-	-	TRBV5-4	TRBJ2-3